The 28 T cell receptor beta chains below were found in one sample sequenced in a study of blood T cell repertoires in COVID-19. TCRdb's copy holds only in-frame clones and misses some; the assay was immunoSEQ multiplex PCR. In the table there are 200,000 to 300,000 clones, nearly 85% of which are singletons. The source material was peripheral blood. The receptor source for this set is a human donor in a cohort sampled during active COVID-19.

This chain's CDR3 is CAWSVPGTGSANEQFF. CDR3 DNA sequence: TGTGCCTGGAGTGTCCCCGGGACAGGGAGTGCTAATGAGCAGTTCTTC. The chain recombines TRBV30 with TRBJ2-1, with 9 positions matching TRBD1. V lost 0 bases, J lost 7 bases, and 10 bases stayed unmatched. Germline V gene lookup returns CDR1 GTSNPN and CDR2 SVGIG (reference sequence). The CDR3 has 16 residues.

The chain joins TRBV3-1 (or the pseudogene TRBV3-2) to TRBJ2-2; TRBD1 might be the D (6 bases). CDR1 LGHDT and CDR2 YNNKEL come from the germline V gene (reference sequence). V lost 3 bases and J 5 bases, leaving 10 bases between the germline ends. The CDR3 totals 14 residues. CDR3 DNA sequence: TGTGCCAGCAGCCAGGACAGAACTACCGGGGAGCTGTTTTTT. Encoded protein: CASSQDRTTGELFF.

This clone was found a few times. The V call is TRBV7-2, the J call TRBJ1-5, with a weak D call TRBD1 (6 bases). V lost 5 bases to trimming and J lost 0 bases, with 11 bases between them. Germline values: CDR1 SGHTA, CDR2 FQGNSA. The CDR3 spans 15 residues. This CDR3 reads CASSPQGGSNQPQHF. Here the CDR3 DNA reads TGTGCCAGCAGCCCACAGGGTGGTAGCAATCAGCCCCAGCATTTT.

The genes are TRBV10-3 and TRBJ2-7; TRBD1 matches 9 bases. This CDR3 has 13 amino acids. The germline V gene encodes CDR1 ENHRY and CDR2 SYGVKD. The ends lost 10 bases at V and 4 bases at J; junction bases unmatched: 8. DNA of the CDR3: TGTGCCACCCGGGGACAGGGACAGTACGAGCAGTACTTC. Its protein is CATRGQGQYEQYF.

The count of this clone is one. In nucleotides, the CDR3 is TGTGCCAGCAGCGGCGGGACAGGGAAAACCCCTTATGGCTACACCTTC. Its translation: CASSGGTGKTPYGYTF. This chain connects TRBV5-8 to TRBJ1-2; 9 bases align to TRBD1. V was clipped by 4 bases and J by 5 bases; unmatched bases: 12. Germline CDR1 and CDR2: SGHTS and YDEGEE. This CDR3 comprises 16 residues.

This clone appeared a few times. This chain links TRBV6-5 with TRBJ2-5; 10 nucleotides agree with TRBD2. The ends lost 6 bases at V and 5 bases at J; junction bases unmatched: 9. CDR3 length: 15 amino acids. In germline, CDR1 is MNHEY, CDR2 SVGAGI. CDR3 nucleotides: TGTGCCAGCAGCTCAGCGGGGGGGCGAACCGAGACCCAGTACTTC. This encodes CASSSAGGRTETQYF.

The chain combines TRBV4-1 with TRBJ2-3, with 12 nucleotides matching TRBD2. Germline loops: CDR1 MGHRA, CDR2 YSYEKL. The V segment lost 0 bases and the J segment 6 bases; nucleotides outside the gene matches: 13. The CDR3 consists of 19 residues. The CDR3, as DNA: TGCGCCAGCAGCCAAGACACGGGAACGTCTAGCGGGAGGGGGGATACGCAGTATTTT. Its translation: CASSQDTGTSSGRGDTQYF.

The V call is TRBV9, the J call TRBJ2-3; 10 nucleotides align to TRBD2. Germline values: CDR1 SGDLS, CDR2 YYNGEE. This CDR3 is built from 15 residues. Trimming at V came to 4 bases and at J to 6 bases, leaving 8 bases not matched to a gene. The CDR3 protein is CASSWVAGGLDTQYF. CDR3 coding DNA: TGTGCCAGCAGCTGGGTAGCGGGGGGTCTGGATACGCAGTATTTT.

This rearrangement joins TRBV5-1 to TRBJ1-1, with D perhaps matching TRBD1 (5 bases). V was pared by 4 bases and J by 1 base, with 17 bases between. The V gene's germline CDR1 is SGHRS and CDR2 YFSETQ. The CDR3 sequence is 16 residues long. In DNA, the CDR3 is TGCGCCAGCAGCGTCGGGTTTGGGGCAGCGAACACTGAAGCTTTCTTT. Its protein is CASSVGFGAANTEAFF.

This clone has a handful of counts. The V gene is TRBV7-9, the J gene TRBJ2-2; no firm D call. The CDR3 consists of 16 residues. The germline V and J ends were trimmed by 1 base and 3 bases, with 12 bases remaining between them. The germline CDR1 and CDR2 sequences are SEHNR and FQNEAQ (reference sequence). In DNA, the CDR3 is TGTGCCAGCAGCTTAGGACTCCTCCATCACACCGGGGAGCTGTTTTTT. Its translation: CASSLGLLHHTGELFF.

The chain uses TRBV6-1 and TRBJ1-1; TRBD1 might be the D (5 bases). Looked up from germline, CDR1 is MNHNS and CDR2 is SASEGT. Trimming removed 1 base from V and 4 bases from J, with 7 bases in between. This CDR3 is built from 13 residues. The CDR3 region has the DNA TGTGCCAGCAGTGAAGGTCAGGGCACTGAAGCTTTCTTT. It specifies CASSEGQGTEAFF.

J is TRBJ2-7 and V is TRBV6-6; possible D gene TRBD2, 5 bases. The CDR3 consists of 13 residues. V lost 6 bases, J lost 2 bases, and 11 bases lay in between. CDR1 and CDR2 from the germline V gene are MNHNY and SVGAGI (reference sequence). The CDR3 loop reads CASRPSGTYEQYF. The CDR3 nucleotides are TGTGCCAGCAGACCCTCGGGGACCTACGAGCAGTACTTC.

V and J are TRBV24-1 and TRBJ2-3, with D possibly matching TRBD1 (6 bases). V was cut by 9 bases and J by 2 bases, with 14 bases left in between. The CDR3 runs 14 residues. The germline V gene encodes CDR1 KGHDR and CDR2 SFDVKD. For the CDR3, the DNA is TGTGCCACCCAAACTTGGACAGACACAGATACGCAGTATTTT. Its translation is CATQTWTDTDTQYF.

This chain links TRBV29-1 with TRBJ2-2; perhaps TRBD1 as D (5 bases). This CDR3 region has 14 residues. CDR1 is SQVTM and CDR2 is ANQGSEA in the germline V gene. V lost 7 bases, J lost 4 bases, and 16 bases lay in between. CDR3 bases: TGCAGCGCAGGACGGCAGGGCGGCACCGGGGAGCTGTTTTTT. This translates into CSAGRQGGTGELFF.

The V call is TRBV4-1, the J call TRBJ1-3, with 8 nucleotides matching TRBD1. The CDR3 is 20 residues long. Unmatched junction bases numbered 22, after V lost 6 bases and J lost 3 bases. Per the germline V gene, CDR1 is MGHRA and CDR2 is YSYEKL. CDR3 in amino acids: CASSPLLRGQEHFFGNTIYF. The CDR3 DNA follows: TGCGCCAGCAGTCCTTTGTTACGGGGACAGGAGCATTTCTTTGGAAACACCATATATTTT.

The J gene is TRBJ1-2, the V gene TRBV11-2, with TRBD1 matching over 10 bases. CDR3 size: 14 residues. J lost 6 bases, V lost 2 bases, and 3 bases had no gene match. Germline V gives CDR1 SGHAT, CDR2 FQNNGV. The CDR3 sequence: CASSLQTGGHGYTF. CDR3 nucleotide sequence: TGTGCCAGCAGCTTACAGACAGGGGGCCATGGCTACACCTTC.

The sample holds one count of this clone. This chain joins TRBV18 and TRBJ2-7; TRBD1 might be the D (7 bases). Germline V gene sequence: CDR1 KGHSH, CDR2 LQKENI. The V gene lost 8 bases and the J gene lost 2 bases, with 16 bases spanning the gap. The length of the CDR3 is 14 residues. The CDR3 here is CASTRGAGPYEQYF. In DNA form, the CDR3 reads TGTGCCAGCACCAGGGGGGCGGGACCCTACGAGCAGTACTTC.

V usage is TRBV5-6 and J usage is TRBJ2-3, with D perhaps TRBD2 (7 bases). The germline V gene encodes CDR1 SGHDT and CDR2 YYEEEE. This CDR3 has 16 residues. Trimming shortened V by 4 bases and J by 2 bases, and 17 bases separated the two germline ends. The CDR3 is CASSPWGGTLTDTQYF. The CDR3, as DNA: TGTGCCAGCAGCCCGTGGGGGGGGACACTCACAGATACGCAGTATTTT. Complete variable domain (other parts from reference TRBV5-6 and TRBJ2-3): DAGVTQSPTHLIKTRGQQVTLRCSPKSGHDTVSWYQQALGQGPQFIFQYYEEEERQRGNFPDRFSGHQFPNYSSELNVNALLLGDSALYLCASSPWGGTLTDTQYFGPGTRLTVL.

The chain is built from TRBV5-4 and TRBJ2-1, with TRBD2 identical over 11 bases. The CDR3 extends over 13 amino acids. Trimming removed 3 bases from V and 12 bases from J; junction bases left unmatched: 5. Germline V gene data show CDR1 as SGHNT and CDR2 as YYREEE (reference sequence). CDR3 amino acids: CASSSLAGVGQFF. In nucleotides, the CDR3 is TGTGCCAGCAGCTCACTAGCGGGGGTTGGGCAGTTCTTC.

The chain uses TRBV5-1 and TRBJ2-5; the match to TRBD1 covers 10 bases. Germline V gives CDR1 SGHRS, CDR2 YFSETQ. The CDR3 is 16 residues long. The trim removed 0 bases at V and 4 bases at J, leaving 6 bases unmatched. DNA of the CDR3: TGCGCCAGCAGCTTGGGGGACAGGGGAGTTGCAGAGACCCAGTACTTC. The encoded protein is CASSLGDRGVAETQYF.

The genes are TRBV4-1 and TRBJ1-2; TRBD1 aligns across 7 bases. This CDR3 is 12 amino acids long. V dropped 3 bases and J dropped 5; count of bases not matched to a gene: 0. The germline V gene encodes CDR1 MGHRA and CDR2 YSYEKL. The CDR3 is CASSQTGYGYTF. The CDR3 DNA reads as TGCGCCAGCAGCCAGACAGGGTATGGCTACACCTTC.

In nucleotides, the CDR3 is TGTGCCAGCAGTTTTGGACAGCGAACCAATCAGCCCCAGCATTTT. Protein product: CASSFGQRTNQPQHF. This chain joins TRBV27 and TRBJ1-5, with D possibly TRBD1 on 6 matching bases. Trimming removed 3 bases at V and 3 bases at J, with 12 bases between. The germline V gene has CDR1 MNHEY and CDR2 SMNVEV (reference sequence). The CDR3 runs 15 residues.

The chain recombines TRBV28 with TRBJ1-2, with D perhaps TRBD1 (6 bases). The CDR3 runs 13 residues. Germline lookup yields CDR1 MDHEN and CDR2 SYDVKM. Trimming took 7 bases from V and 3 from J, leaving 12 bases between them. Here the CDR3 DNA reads TGTGCCAGCAACAGCAGGGGCGACTATGGCTACACCTTC. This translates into CASNSRGDYGYTF.

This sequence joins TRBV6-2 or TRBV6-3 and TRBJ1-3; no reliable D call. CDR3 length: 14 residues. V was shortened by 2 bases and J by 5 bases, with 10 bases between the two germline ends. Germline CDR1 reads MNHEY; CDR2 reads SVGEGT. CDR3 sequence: CASSYEGLRNTIYF. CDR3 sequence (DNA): TGTGCCAGCAGTTACGAGGGCTTAAGAAACACCATATATTTT.

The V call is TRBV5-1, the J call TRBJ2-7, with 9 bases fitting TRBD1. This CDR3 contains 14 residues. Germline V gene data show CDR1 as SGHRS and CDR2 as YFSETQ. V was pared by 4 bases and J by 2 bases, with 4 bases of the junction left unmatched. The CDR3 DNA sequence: TGCGCCAGCAGCGGGAGACAGGGGGCCTACGAGCAGTACTTC. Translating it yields CASSGRQGAYEQYF. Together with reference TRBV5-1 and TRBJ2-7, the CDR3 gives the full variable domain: KAGVTQTPRYLIKTRGQQVTLSCSPISGHRSVSWYQQTPGQGLQFLFEYFSETQRNKGNFPGRFSGRQFSNSRSEMNVSTLELGDSALYLCASSGRQGAYEQYFGPGTRLTVT.

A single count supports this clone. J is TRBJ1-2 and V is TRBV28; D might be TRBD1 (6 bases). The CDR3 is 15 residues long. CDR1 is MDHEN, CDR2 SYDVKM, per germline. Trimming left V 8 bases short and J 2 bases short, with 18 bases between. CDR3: CASLRGGEENYGYTF. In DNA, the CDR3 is TGTGCCAGCCTGCGGGGGGGCGAAGAGAACTATGGCTACACCTTC.

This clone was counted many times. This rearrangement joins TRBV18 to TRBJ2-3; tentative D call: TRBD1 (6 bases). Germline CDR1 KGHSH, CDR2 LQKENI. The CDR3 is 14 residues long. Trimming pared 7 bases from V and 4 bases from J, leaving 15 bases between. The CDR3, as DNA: TGTGCCAGCTTACAGGGTGGTATGGCAGATACGCAGTATTTT. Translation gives CASLQGGMADTQYF.

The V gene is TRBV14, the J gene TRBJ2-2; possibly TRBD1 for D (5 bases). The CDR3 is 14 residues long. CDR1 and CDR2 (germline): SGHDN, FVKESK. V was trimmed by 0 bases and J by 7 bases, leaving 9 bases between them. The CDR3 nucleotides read TGTGCCAGCAGCCAAGATCCAGGGATCGGGGAGCTGTTTTTT. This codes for CASSQDPGIGELFF.